The next 2 T cell receptor beta chains were all read from a single sample in a study of early T cells in non-severe SARS-CoV-2 infection (dated by TCRdb to about 2021). Libraries were built with 5' RACE. Instrument on record: NextSeq 500. In-frame beta chains were kept once TCRdb had trimmed the public reads at Q25 with fastp and called clones with MiXCR. Every entry covers one CDR3 protein and lists the most common genes and DNA from its rows. The sample table contains 90,000 to 100,000 distinct CDR3 sequences; only one count was recorded for about 12% of them. Around 2.5% of the sample comes from the top ten. Sequencing was done on a sample of whole blood. Every receptor here comes from an adult who was a healthcare worker with PCR-confirmed SARS-CoV-2 infection or an uninfected control (not recorded which).

This clonotype appeared a few times. The chain employs TRBV5-1 and TRBJ2-5; 11 bases line up with TRBD1. Per the germline V gene, CDR1 is SGHRS and CDR2 is YFSETQ. There are 15 residues in the CDR3. V lost 2 bases to trimming and J lost 5 bases; unmatched junction nucleotides: 5. The CDR3 nucleotides read TGCGCCAGCAGCTTTGGACAGGGGGCTCGGGAGACCCAGTACTTC. It translates to CASSFGQGARETQYF.

This rearrangement joins TRBV28 to TRBJ1-1; no reliable D call. CDR1 MDHEN and CDR2 SYDVKM come from the germline V gene. Trimming shortened V by 7 bases and J by 0 bases, and 9 bases separated the two germline ends. This CDR3 spans 13 amino acids. The CDR3 region is CASKGSLNTEAFF. CDR3 DNA: TGTGCCAGCAAAGGCAGCCTGAACACTGAAGCTTTCTTT.